A selection of T cell receptor beta chains follows, all from one sample in a study of shared clonotypes between healthy human individuals. Assay: immunoSEQ multiplex PCR; the TCRdb copy retains only in-frame clones and omits some. The sample records about 2 million clones, about 95% being singletons. Sequencing was carried out using naive CD8+ T cells sorted from blood. The source is a man between 18 and 29 years old in good health. The CDR3 runs from the conserved cysteine through the conserved F or W. The D gene is left open where the match is weak. Rows may omit the clone size; those that give it use once, few, many or a size class.

.,.,TRBV6-5,TRBJ2-1,TGTGCCAGCAGGGACGGGCGGTTTGATGAGCAGTTCTTC,CASRDGRFDEQFF
.,TRBD2,TRBV7-8,TRBJ2-1,TGTGCCAGCAGCTTCCTAGCGGGACAGTACAATGAGCAGTTCTTC,CASSFLAGQYNEQFF
.,.,TRBV30,TRBJ1-1,TGTGCCTGGAGGGACCACCAGGGGCCGATGAACACTGAAGCTTTCTTT,CAWRDHQGPMNTEAFF
.,.,TRBV5-1,TRBJ1-1,TGCGCCAGCAAACAGGGTGGCACTGAAGCTTTCTTT,CASKQGGTEAFF
.,.,TRBV6-5,TRBJ2-7,TGTGCCAGCAGTTACGATCAAGGGAAATACGAGCAGTACTTC,CASSYDQGKYEQYF
once,.,TRBV5-1,TRBJ2-7,TGCGCCAGCAGCCCACTGCACTCCTACGAGCAGTACTTC,CASSPLHSYEQYF
.,.,TRBV15,TRBJ2-1,TGTGCCACCTTAGGTCCCTCCTACAATGAGCAGTTCTTC,CATLGPSYNEQFF
.,.,TRBV30,TRBJ1-2,TGTGCCTGGAGTCCAACAGGAGTGCATGGCTACACCTTC,CAWSPTGVHGYTF
.,.,TRBV4-1,TRBJ2-7,TGCGCCAGCAGCCAAGGGCAGACCTACGAGCAGTACTTC,CASSQGQTYEQYF
.,TRBD1,TRBV27,TRBJ2-5,TGTGCCAGCAGTTTGGGTCAGGGGGTCCAAGAGACCCAGTACTTC,CASSLGQGVQETQYF
.,.,TRBV7-9,TRBJ1-1,TGTGCCAGCAGCTTACCGAATTTTGAAGCTTTCTTT,CASSLPNFEAFF
.,TRBD2,TRBV9,TRBJ2-1,TGTGCCAGCAGCGGGAAACTAGCGGGGGCTATAGATGAGCAGTTCTTC,CASSGKLAGAIDEQFF
.,.,TRBV7-6,TRBJ1-4,TGTGCCAGCAGCTTAGACAGCGGGGAAAAACTGTTTTTT,CASSLDSGEKLFF
.,.,TRBV15,TRBJ2-7,TGTGCCACCAGCAGAGAGGGGGAACACTACGAGCAGTACTTC,CATSREGEHYEQYF
.,.,TRBV7-2,TRBJ2-7,TGTGCCAGCACCTTCGGCGGGGCCACCCCCTACGAGCAGTACTTC,CASTFGGATPYEQYF
.,.,TRBV15,TRBJ2-5,TGTGCCACCACCCTAAAGGCCATCGGGCCAGTGGGGTCAGAGACCCAGTACTTC,CATTLKAIGPVGSETQYF
.,TRBD1,TRBV11-3,TRBJ2-3,TGTGCCAGCAGCGAAGACAGGGGACCAGATACGCAGTATTTT,CASSEDRGPDTQYF
.,.,TRBV15,TRBJ2-1,TGTGCCACTCGACAAGTCTACAATGAGCAGTTCTTC,CATRQVYNEQFF
.,.,TRBV4-1,TRBJ1-2,TGCGCCAGCAGCCACCCTACAGCAGGGGCGTATGGCTACACCTTC,CASSHPTAGAYGYTF
.,TRBD1,TRBV7-9,TRBJ1-5,TGTGCCAGCAGCACACAGGGGCCGGAGCAGCCCCAGCATTTT,CASSTQGPEQPQHF
once,.,TRBV6-5,TRBJ2-7,TGTGCCAGCAGTTACGGGTACGAGACTGAATCCTACGAGCAGTACTTC,CASSYGYETESYEQYF
.,.,TRBV4-1,TRBJ1-3,TGCGCCAGCAGTCAAGGGGTCAGCTCTGGAAACACCATATATTTT,CASSQGVSSGNTIYF
.,TRBD2,TRBV27,TRBJ2-1,TGTGCCAGCAGTTTAAGTAGCGGGGTCTACAATGAGCAGTTCTTC,CASSLSSGVYNEQFF
once,TRBD1,TRBV5-6,TRBJ2-7,TGTGCCAGCAGCAGAGGACAGGGGTACTACGAGCAGTACTTC,CASSRGQGYYEQYF
.,.,TRBV2,TRBJ2-1,TGTGCCAGCAGTAGTGGGGTCGACAATGAGCAGTTCTTC,CASSSGVDNEQFF
.,.,TRBV27,TRBJ2-3,TGTGCCAGCGGGGTATTCCAGTATTTT,CASGVFQYF
.,TRBD1,TRBV10-1,TRBJ1-1,TGCGCCAGCAGTGAGAGACAGGGGGGAAGCACTGAAGCTTTCTTT,CASSERQGGSTEAFF
.,TRBD2,TRBV7-9,TRBJ2-7,TGTGCCAGCAGCCTCGGGACTAGCGGTCCCTACGAGCAGTACTTC,CASSLGTSGPYEQYF
.,TRBD2,TRBV15,TRBJ2-2,TGTGCCACCAGCAGAGGTGGACTAGCGGGAGAAGGGAGGACCGGGGAGCTGTTTTTT,CATSRGGLAGEGRTGELFF
once,.,TRBV4-2,TRBJ1-3,TGTGCCAGCAGCCAAGATATGGCAGGGTTGGCCTCTGGAAACACCATATATTTT,CASSQDMAGLASGNTIYF
.,TRBD1,TRBV5-1,TRBJ1-5,TGCGCCAGCAGCTTGGTCCCGGGACAGGGGACCCAGCCCCAGCATTTT,CASSLVPGQGTQPQHF
.,TRBD1,TRBV19,TRBJ2-7,TGTGCCAGTAGCTTGCCGGGACAGGGTTTCGGCGAGCAGTACTTC,CASSLPGQGFGEQYF
.,.,TRBV11-2,TRBJ2-1,TGTGCCAGCAGCTTGACCAACTACAATGAGCAGTTCTTC,CASSLTNYNEQFF
.,.,TRBV10-1,TRBJ2-2,TGCGCCAGCAGTGAGTCAGACGGGGACGCAACCGGGGAGCTGTTTTTT,CASSESDGDATGELFF
.,.,TRBV28,TRBJ1-4,TGTGCCAGCAGCCCCCCGGGGGAATCAGTAGCCGAAAAACTGTTTTTT,CASSPPGESVAEKLFF
.,.,TRBV7-9,TRBJ2-7,TGTGCCAGCAGCTTAGTAGGTGGTAAGGACGAGCAGTACTTC,CASSLVGGKDEQYF
.,TRBD1,TRBV11-2,TRBJ2-3,TGTGCCAGCAGCGCTTCGACAGGGGGCACAGATACGCAGTATTTT,CASSASTGGTDTQYF
.,.,TRBV4-3,TRBJ1-2,TGCGCCAGCAGCCTAGCCATCGACTTAGGCGGCTATGGCTACACCTTC,CASSLAIDLGGYGYTF
.,.,TRBV27,TRBJ1-3,TGTGCCAGCAGGGCCGGAAACACCATATATTTT,CASRAGNTIYF
.,.,TRBV14,TRBJ1-3,TGTGCCAGCAGCCAGTTAAGGGGAGGAATTGGAAACACCATATATTTT,CASSQLRGGIGNTIYF
.,TRBD1,TRBV28,TRBJ2-7,TGTGCCAGCCTACGGCAGGGGGCTTACGAGCAGTACTTC,CASLRQGAYEQYF
once,.,TRBV5-4,TRBJ2-7,TGTGCCAGCAGCTTGGATCGGGGATCCTACGAGCAGTACTTC,CASSLDRGSYEQYF
.,.,TRBV5-5,TRBJ1-2,TGTGCCAGCAGCTTGGAGGAGGAACTAAGCTATGGCTACACCTTC,CASSLEEELSYGYTF
.,.,TRBV6-6,TRBJ2-7,TGTGCCAGCAGTTACTCGAGTTCCTACGAGCAGTACTTC,CASSYSSSYEQYF
.,.,TRBV7-2,TRBJ1-3,TGTGCCAGCAGCTTCGAACAGGGAGGAAACACCATATATTTT,CASSFEQGGNTIYF
.,.,TRBV27,TRBJ2-7,TGTGCCAGCAGTTTAAAAGGGGGAGGGTCCTACGAGCAGTACTTC,CASSLKGGGSYEQYF
.,.,TRBV9,TRBJ2-1,TGTGCCAGCAGTCCAGGGGCGCCGGGCAATGAGCAGTTCTTC,CASSPGAPGNEQFF
.,.,TRBV2,TRBJ2-1,TGTGCCACCGGCGGGGTCCTAAATGAGCAGTTCTTC,CATGGVLNEQFF
.,TRBD2,TRBV30,TRBJ2-7,TGTGCCTGGAGTGTAGAGCCACTAGCGGAGCAGTACTTC,CAWSVEPLAEQYF
.,.,TRBV7-9,TRBJ1-5,TGTGCCAGCAGCGGAGAAGGTTATAGCAATCAGCCCCAGCATTTT,CASSGEGYSNQPQHF
.,.,TRBV30,TRBJ2-1,TGTGCCTGGAGTGTTGGGGACAATGAGCAGTTCTTC,CAWSVGDNEQFF
.,.,TRBV5-1,TRBJ2-2,TGCGCCAGCAGCTTTGGGGGGCCCACCGGGGAGCTGTTTTTT,CASSFGGPTGELFF
.,.,TRBV12-5,TRBJ1-2,TGTGCTAGTGGTTGGGACTGGGACGGCTACACCTTC,CASGWDWDGYTF